The clone carrying this T cell receptor (beta chain) is a singleton in its sample. This PCR relied on a set of 60 Vbeta primers and 13 Jbeta primers. TCRdb keeps only in-frame clones here, not all; method: immunoSEQ multiplex PCR. Here the sample spans tens of thousands of clones, approximately 57% being singletons. The data stem from a study of cytomegalovirus exposure and HLA in healthy donors. The V and J ends lost 0 bases and 0 bases, in that order; junction bases with no gene match: 8. CDR1 SGDLS and CDR2 YYNGEE come from the germline V gene. There are 18 residues in the CDR3. This chain uses TRBV9 with TRBJ2-7; 11 nucleotides line up with TRBD2. The receptor's source is a woman aged 25 to 39 in good health and CMV-seronegative. The sample comprised PBMCs. The CDR3 reads CASSVDLAGGSLSYEQYF. CDR3 DNA sequence: TGTGCCAGCAGCGTAGATCTAGCGGGGGGTTCCCTCTCCTACGAGCAGTACTTC. Complete variable domain (other parts from reference TRBV9 and TRBJ2-7): DSGVTQTPKHLITATGQRVTLRCSPRSGDLSVYWYQQSLDQGLQFLIQYYNGEERAKGNILERFSAQQFPDLHSELNLSSLELGDSALYFCASSVDLAGGSLSYEQYFGPGTRLTVT.